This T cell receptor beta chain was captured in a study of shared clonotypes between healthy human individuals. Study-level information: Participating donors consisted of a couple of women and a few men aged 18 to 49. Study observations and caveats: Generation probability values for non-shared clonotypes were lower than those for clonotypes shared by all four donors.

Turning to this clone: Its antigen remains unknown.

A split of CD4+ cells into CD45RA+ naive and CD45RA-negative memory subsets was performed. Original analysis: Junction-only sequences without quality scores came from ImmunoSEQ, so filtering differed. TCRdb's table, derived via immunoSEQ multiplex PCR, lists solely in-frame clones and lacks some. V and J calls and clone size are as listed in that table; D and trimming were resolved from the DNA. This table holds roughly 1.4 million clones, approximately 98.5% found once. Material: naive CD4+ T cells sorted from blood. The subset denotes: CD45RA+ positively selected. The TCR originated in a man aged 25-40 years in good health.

The CDR3 coding sequence is TGTGCCAGCAGCCAAGGTTTCTCTGTTGGGGAAAAACTGTTTTTT. This encodes CASSQGFSVGEKLFF. The chain carries TRBV14 and TRBJ1-4; D gene uncertain. This CDR3 comprises 15 residues. CDR1 and CDR2 from the germline V gene are SGHDN and FVKESK. V lost 1 base and J 8 bases, leaving 14 bases between the germline ends.